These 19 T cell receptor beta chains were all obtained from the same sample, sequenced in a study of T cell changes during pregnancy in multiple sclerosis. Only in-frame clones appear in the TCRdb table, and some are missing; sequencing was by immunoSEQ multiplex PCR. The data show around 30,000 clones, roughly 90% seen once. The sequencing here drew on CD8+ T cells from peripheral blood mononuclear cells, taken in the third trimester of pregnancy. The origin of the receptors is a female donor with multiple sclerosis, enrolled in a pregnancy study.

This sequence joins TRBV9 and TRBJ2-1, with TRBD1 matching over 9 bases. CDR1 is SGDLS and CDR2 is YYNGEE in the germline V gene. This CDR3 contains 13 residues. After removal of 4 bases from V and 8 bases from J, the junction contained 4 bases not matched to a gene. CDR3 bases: TGTGCCAGCAGCACACAGGGGGCGGATGAGCAGTTCTTC. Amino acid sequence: CASSTQGADEQFF. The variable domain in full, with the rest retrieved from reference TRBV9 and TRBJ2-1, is DSGVTQTPKHLITATGQRVTLRCSPRSGDLSVYWYQQSLDQGLQFLIQYYNGEERAKGNILERFSAQQFPDLHSELNLSSLELGDSALYFCASSTQGADEQFFGPGTRLTVL.

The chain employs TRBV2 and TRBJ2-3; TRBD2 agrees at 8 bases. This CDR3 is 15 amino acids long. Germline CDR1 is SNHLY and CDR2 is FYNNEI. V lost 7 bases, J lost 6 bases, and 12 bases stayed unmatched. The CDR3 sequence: CASTKAGAYPDTQYF. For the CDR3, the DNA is TGTGCCAGCACTAAAGCGGGAGCATACCCGGATACGCAGTATTTT. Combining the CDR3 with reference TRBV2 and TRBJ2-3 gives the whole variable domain EPEVTQTPSHQVTQMGQEVILRCVPISNHLYFYWYRQILGQKVEFLVSFYNNEISEKSEIFDDQFSVERPDGSNFTLKIRSTKLEDSAMYFCASTKAGAYPDTQYFGPGTRLTVL.

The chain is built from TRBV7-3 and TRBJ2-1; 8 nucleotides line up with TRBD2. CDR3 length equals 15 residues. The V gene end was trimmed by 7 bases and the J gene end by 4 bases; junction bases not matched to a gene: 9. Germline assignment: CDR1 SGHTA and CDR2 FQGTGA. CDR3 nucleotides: TGTGCCAGCACCCCCCTGGCGGGGGGATACAATGAGCAGTTCTTC. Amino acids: CASTPLAGGYNEQFF.

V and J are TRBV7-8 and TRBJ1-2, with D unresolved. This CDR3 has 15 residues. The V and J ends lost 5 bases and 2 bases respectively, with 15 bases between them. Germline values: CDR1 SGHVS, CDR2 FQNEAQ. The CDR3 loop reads CASSPQPGGNYGYTF. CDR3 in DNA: TGTGCCAGCAGCCCTCAGCCTGGAGGGAACTATGGCTACACCTTC.

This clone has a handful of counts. The CDR3 nucleotides are TGTGCCAGCAGCTTCGGGACAGGGGTCACTGAAGCTTTCTTT. Protein sequence: CASSFGTGVTEAFF. This chain uses TRBV13 with TRBJ1-1; TRBD1 matches 10 bases. Germline V gene data show CDR1 as PRHDT and CDR2 as FYEKMQ (reference sequence). CDR3 length equals 14 residues. With V trimmed by 3 bases and J by 4 bases, 2 bases remained unmatched.

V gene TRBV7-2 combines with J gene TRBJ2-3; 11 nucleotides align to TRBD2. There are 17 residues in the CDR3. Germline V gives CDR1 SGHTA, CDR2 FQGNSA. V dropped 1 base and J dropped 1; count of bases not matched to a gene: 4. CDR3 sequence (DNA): TGTGCCAGCAGCTTAGTTAGCGGGGGGGTTGGCACAGATACGCAGTATTTT. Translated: CASSLVSGGVGTDTQYF.

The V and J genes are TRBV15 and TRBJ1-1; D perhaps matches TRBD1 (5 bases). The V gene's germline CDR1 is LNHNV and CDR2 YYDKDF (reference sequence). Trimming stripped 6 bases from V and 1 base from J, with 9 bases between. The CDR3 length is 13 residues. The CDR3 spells CATSDRENTEAFF. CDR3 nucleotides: TGTGCCACCAGTGACAGAGAGAACACTGAAGCTTTCTTT.

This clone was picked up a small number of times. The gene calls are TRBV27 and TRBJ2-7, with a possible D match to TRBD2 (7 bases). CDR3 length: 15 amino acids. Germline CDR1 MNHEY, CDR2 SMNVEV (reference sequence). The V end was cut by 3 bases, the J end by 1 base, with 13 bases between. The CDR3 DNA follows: TGTGCCAGCAGTTTCGGGGGGCTCTTGTCCTACGAGCAGTACTTC. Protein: CASSFGGLLSYEQYF.

The CDR3 coding sequence is TGTGCCAGCACTAGCGGGGGTAATACGCAGTATTTT. This codes for CASTSGGNTQYF. The chain recombines TRBV27 with TRBJ2-3, with 10 bases aligning to TRBD2. This CDR3 has 12 residues. With V trimmed by 7 bases and J by 7 bases, 2 bases remained unmatched. Germline CDR1 MNHEY, CDR2 SMNVEV (reference sequence).

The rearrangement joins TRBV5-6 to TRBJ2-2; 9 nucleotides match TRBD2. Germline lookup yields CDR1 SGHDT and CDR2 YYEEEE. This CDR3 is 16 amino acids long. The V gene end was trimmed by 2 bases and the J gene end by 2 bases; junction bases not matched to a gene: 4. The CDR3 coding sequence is TGTGCCAGCAGCTTCGGACTAGCGCTTAACACCGGGGAGCTGTTTTTT. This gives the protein CASSFGLALNTGELFF. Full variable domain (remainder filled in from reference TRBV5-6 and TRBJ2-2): DAGVTQSPTHLIKTRGQQVTLRCSPKSGHDTVSWYQQALGQGPQFIFQYYEEEERQRGNFPDRFSGHQFPNYSSELNVNALLLGDSALYLCASSFGLALNTGELFFGEGSRLTVL.

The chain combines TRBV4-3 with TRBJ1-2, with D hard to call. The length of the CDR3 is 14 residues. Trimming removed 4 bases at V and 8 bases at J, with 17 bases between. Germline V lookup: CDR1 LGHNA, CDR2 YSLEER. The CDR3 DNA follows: TGCGCCAGCAGCCTCACGTTGGAGAGGGAAGGCTACACCTTC. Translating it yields CASSLTLEREGYTF.

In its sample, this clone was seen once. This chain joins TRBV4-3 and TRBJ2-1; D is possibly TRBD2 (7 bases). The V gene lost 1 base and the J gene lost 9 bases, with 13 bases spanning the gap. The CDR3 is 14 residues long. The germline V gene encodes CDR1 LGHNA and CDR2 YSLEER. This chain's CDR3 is CASSQVGGPGEQFF. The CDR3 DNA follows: TGCGCCAGCAGCCAAGTGGGGGGGCCGGGTGAGCAGTTCTTC.

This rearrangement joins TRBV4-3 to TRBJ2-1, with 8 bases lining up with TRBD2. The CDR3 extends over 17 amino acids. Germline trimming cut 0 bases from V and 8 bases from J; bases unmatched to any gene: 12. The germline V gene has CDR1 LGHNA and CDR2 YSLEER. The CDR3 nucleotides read TGCGCCAGCAGCCAAGATACTGGGCGGGGGGCTAGGGATGAGCAGTTCTTC. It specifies CASSQDTGRGARDEQFF.

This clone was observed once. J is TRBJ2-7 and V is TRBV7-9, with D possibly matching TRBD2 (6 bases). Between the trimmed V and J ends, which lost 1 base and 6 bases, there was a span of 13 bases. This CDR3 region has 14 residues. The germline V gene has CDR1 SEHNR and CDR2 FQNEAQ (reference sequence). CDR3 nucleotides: TGTGCCAGCAGCTTAGGGGGCGGGGATGGCGAGCAGTACTTC. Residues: CASSLGGGDGEQYF.

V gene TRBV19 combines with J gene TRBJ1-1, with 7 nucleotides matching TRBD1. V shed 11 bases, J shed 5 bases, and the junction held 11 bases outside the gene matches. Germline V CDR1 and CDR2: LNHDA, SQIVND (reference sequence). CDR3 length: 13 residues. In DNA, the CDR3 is TGTGCCGTCAAAAGGGGACAGAGAACTGAAGCTTTCTTT. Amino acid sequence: CAVKRGQRTEAFF.

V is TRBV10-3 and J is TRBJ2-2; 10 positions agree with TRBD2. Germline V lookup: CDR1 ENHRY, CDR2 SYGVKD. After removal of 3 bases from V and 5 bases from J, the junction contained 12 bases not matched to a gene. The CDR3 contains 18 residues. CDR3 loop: CAISDSPLAGIVTGELFF. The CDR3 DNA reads TGTGCCATCAGTGACTCGCCACTAGCGGGGATAGTTACCGGGGAGCTGTTTTTT.

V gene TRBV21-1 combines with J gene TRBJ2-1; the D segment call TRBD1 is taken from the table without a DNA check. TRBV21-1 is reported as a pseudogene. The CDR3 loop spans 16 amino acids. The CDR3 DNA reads TGTGCCTATGAGCGGTGTCCGGGACAGGTTGACAATGAGCAGTTCTTC. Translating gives CAYERCPGQVDNEQFF.

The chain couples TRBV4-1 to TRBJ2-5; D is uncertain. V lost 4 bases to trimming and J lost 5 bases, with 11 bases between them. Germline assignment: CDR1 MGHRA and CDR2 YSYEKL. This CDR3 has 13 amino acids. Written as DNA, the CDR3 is TGCGCCAGCAGCCCACCCGCCGGGGAGACCCAGTACTTC. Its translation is CASSPPAGETQYF.

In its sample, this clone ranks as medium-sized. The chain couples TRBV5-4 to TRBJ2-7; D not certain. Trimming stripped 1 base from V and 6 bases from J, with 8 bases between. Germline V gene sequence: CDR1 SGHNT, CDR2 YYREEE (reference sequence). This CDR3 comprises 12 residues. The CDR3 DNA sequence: TGTGCCAGCAGCTTGATCCCGTTCGAGCAGTACTTC. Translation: CASSLIPFEQYF.